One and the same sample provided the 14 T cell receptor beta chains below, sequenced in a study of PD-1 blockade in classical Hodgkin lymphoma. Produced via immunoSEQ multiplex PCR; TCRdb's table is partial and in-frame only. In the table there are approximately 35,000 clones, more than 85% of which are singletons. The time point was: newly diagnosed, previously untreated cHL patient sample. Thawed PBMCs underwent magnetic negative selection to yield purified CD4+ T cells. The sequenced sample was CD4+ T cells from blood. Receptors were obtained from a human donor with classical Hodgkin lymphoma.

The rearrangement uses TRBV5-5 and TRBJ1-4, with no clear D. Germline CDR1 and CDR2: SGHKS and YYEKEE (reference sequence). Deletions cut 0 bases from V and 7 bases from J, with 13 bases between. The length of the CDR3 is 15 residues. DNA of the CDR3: TGTGCCAGCAGCTTGGCCTCAGGCAAGGGTGAAAAACTGTTTTTT. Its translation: CASSLASGKGEKLFF.

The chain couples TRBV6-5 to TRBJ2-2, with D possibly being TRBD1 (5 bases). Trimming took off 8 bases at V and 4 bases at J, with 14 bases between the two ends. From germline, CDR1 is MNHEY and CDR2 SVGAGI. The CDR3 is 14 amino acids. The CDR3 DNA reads TGTGCCAGCGGTGGACAACTGATCACCGGGGAGCTGTTTTTT. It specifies CASGGQLITGELFF.

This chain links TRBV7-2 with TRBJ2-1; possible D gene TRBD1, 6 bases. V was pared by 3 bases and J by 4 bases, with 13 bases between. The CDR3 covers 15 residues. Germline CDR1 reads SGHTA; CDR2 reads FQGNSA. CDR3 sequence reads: CASSFSRGSYNEQFF. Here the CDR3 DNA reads TGTGCCAGCAGCTTTTCTAGGGGGTCTTACAATGAGCAGTTCTTC.

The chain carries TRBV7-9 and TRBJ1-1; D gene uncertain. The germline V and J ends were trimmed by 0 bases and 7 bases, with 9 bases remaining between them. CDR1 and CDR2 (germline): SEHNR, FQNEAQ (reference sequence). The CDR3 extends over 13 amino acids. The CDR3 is CASSLALDDEAFF. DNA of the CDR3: TGTGCCAGCAGCTTAGCGCTGGACGATGAAGCTTTCTTT.

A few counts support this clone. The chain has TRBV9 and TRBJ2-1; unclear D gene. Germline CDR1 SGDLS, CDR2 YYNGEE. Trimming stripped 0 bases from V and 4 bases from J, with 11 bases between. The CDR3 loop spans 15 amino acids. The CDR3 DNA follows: TGTGCCAGCAGCGTAGCCTCACTACCGTACAATGAGCAGTTCTTC. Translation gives CASSVASLPYNEQFF.

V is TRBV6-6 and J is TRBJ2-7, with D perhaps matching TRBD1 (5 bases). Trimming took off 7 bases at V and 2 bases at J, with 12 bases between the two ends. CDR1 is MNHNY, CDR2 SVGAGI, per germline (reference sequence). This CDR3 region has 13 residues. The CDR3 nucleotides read TGTGCCAGCACCTCCAGCAGGGCCTACGAGCAGTACTTC. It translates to CASTSSRAYEQYF.

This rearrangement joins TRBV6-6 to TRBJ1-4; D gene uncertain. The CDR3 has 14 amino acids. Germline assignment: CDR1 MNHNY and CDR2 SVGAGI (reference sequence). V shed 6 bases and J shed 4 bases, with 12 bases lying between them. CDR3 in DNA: TGTGCCAGCAGCGGAAGACGGGATAATGAAAAACTGTTTTTT. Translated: CASSGRRDNEKLFF.

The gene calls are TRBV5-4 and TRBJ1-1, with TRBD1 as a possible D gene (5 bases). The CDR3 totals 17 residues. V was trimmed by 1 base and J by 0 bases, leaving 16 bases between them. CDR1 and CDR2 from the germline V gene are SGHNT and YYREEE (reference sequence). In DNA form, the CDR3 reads TGTGCCAGCAGCTTGATCGGGGGGTACCTAATGAACACTGAAGCTTTCTTT. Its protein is CASSLIGGYLMNTEAFF.

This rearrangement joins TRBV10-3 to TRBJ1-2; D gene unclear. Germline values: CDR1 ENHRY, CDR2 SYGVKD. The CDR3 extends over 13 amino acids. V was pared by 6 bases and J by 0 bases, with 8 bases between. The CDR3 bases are TGTGCCATCAGCCCGACGGCTAACTATGGCTACACCTTC. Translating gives CAISPTANYGYTF.

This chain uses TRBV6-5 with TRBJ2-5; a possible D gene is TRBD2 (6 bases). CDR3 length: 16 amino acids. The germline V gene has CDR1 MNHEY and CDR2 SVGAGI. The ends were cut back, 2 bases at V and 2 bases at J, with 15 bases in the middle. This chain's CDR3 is CASSYTGGLGQETQYF. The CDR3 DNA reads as TGTGCCAGCAGTTACACCGGGGGACTTGGTCAAGAGACCCAGTACTTC.

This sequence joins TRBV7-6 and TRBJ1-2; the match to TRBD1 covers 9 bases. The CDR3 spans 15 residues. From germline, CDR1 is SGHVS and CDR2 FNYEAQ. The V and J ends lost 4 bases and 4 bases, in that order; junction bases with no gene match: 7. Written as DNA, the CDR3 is TGTGCCAGCAGCTATGAGGACAGGGGCCCCTATGGCTACACCTTC. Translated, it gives CASSYEDRGPYGYTF.

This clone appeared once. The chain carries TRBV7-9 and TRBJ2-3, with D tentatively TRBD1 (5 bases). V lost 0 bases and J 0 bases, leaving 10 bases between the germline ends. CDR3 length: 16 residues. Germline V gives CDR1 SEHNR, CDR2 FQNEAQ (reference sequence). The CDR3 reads CASSLASGISTDTQYF. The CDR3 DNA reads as TGTGCCAGCAGCTTAGCGTCAGGGATCAGCACAGATACGCAGTATTTT.

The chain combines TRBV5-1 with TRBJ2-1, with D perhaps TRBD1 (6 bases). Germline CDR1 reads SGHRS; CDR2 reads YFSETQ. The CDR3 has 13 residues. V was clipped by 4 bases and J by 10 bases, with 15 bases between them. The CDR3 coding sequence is TGCGCCAGCAGCCGCGGCCAGACAGGCGAGCAGTTCTTC. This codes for CASSRGQTGEQFF.

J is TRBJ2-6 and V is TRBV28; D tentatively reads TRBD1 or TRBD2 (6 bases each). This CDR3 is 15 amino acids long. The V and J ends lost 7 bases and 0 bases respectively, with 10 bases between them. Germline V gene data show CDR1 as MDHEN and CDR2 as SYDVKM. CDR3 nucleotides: TGTGCCAGCAAGGGGGGCAGCTCTGGGGCCAACGTCCTGACTTTC. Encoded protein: CASKGGSSGANVLTF.